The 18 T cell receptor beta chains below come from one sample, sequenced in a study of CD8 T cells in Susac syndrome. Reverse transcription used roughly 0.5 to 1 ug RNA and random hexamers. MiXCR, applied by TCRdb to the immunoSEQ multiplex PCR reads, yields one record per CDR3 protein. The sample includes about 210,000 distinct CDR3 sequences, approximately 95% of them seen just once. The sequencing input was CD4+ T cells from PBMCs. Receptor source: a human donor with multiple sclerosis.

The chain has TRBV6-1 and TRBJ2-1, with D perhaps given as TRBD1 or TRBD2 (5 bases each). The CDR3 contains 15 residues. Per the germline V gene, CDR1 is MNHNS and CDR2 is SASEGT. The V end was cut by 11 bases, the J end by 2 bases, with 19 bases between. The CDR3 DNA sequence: TGTGCCGGGGGATTAGTCGGGGTTACCTACAATGAGCAGTTCTTC. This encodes CAGGLVGVTYNEQFF.

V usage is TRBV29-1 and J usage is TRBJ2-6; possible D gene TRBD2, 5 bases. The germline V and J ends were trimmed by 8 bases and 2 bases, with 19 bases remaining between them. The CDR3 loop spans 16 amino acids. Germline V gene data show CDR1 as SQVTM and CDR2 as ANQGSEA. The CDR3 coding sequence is TGCAGCCCAACGACCGGACGGAGGCCTGGGGCCAACGTCCTGACTTTC. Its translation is CSPTTGRRPGANVLTF.

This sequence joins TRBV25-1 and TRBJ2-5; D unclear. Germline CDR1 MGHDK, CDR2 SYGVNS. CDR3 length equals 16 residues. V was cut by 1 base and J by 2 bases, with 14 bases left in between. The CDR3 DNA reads TGTGCCAGCAGTGAATCCGGCAAATTAGTACAAGAGACCCAGTACTTC. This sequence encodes CASSESGKLVQETQYF.

CDR3 sequence: CAWSANRYGYTF. CDR3 nucleotide sequence: TGTGCCTGGAGCGCAAATCGTTACGGCTACACCTTC. V gene TRBV30 combines with J gene TRBJ1-2; D is ambiguous. The germline CDR1 and CDR2 sequences are GTSNPN and SVGIG (reference sequence). V was shortened by 3 bases and J by 8 bases, with 13 bases between the two germline ends. The CDR3 spans 12 residues.

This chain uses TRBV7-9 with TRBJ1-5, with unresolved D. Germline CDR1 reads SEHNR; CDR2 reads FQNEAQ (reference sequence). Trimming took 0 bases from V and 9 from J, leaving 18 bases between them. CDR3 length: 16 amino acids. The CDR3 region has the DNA TGTGCCAGCAGCTTAGCGCGGCAGGATCCCGTATCGCCCCAGCATTTT. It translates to CASSLARQDPVSPQHF.

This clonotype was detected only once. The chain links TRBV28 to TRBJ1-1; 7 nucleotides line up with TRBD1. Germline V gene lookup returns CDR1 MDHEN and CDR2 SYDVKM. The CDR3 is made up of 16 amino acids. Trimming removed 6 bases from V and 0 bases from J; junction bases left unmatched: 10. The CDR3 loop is CASSPFTGAVNTEAFF. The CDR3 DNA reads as TGTGCCAGCAGCCCTTTTACAGGGGCTGTGAACACTGAAGCTTTCTTT.

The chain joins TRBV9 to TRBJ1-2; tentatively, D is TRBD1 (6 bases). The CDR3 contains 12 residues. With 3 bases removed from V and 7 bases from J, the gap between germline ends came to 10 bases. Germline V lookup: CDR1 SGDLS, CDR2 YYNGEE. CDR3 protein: CASSDQGTGYTF. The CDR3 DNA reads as TGTGCCAGCAGCGACCAGGGGACTGGCTACACCTTC.

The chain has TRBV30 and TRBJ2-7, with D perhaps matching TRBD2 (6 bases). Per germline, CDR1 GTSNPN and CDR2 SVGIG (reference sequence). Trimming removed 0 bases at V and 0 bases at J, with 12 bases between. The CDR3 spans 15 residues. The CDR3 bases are TGTGCCTGGAGTGTAAGGCGGGAACACTCCTACGAGCAGTACTTC. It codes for CAWSVRREHSYEQYF.

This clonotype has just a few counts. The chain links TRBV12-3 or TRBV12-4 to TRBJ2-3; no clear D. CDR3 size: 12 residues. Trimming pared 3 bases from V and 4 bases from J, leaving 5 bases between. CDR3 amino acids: CASSFSPDTQYF. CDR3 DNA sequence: TGTGCCAGCAGTTTTAGTCCAGATACGCAGTATTTT.

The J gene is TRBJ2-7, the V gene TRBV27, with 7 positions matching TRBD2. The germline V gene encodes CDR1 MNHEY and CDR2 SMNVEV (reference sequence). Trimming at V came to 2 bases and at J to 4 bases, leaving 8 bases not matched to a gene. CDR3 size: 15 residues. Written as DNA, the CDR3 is TGTGCCAGCAGTTTAGCGGGAGAACGATGGTACGAGCAGTACTTC. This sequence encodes CASSLAGERWYEQYF.

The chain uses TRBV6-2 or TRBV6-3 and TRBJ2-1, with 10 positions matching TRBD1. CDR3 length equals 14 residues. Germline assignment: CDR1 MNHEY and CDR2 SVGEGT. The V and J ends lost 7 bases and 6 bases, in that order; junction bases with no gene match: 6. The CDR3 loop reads CASTSGTGANEQFF. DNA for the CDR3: TGTGCCAGCACTTCCGGGACAGGGGCCAATGAGCAGTTCTTC.

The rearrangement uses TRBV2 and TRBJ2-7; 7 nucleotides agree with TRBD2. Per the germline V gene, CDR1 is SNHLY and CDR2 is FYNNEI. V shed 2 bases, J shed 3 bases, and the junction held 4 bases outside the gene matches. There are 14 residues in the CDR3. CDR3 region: CASSETSASYEQYF. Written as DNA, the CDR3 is TGTGCCAGCAGTGAAACTAGCGCGAGCTACGAGCAGTACTTC.

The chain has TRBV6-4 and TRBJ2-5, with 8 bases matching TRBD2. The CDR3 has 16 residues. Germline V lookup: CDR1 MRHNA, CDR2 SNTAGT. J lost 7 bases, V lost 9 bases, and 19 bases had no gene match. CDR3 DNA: TGTGCCAGATCCCCCGCCTTCTTGCGGGGGGCTAGGACCCAGTACTTC. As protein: CARSPAFLRGARTQYF.

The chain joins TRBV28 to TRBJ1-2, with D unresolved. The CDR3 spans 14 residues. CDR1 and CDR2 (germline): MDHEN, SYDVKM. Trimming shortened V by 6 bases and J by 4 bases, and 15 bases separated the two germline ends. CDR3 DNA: TGTGCCAGCAGGGTATCGAAGGATCGCTATGGCTACACCTTC. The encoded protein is CASRVSKDRYGYTF.

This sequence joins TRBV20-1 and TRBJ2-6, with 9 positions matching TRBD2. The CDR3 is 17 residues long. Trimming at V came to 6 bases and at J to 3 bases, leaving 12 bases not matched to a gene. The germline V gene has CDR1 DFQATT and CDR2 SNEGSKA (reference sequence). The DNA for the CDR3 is TGCAGTGCCACCCGAACGGGACTAGCTAGTGGGGCCAACGTCCTGACTTTC. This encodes CSATRTGLASGANVLTF.

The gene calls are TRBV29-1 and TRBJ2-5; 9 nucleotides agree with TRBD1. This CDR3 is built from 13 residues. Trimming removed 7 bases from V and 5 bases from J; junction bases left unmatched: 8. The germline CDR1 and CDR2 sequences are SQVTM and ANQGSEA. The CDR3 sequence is CSAGTGSKETQYF. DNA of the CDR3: TGCAGCGCCGGGACAGGGAGTAAGGAGACCCAGTACTTC.

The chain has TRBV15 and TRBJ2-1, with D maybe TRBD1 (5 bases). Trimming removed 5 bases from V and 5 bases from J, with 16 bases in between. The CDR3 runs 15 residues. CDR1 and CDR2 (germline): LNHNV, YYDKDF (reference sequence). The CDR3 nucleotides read TGTGCCACCAGCCCTCTCAGCCGCAGGGACAATGAGCAGTTCTTC. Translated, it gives CATSPLSRRDNEQFF. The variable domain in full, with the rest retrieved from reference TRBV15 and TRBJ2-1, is DAMVIQNPRYQVTQFGKPVTLSCSQTLNHNVMYWYQQKSSQAPKLLFHYYDKDFNNEADTPDNFQSRRPNTSFCFLDIRSPGLGDTAMYLCATSPLSRRDNEQFFGPGTRLTVL.

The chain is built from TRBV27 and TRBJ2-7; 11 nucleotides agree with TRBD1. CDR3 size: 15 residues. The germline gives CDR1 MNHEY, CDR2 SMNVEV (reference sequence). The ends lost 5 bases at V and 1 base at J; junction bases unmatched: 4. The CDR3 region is CASSTRDRGSYEQYF. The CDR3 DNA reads TGTGCCAGCAGTACCCGGGACAGGGGGTCCTACGAGCAGTACTTC.